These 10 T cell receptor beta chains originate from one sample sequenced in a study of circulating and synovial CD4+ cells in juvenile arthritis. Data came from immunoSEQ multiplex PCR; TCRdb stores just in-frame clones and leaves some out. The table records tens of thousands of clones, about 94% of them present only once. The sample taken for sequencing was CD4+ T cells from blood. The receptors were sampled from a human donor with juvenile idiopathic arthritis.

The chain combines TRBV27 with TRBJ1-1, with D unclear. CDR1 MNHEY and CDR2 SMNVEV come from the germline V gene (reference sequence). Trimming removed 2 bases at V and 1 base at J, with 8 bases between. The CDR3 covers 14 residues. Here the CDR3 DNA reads TGTGCCAGCAGTTTAGAGGGCTGGAACACTGAAGCTTTCTTT. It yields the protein CASSLEGWNTEAFF.

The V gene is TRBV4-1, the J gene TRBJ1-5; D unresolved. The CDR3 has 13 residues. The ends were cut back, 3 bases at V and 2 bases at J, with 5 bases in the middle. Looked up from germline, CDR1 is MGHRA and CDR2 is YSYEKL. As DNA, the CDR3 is TGCGCCAGCAGCCACGAGGGCAATCAGCCCCAGCATTTT. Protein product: CASSHEGNQPQHF.

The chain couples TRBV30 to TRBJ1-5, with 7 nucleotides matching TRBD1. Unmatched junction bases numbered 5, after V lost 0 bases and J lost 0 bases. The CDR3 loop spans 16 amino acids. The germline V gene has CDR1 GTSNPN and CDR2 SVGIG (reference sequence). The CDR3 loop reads CAWSVRGGNSNQPQHF. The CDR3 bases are TGTGCCTGGAGTGTAAGAGGGGGCAATAGCAATCAGCCCCAGCATTTT.

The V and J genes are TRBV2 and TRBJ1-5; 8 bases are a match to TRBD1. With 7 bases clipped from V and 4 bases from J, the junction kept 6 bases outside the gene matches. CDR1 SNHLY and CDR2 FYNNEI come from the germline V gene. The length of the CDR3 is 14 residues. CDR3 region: CASTRTGRNQPQHF. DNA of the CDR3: TGTGCCAGCACTCGGACAGGGAGGAATCAGCCCCAGCATTTT.

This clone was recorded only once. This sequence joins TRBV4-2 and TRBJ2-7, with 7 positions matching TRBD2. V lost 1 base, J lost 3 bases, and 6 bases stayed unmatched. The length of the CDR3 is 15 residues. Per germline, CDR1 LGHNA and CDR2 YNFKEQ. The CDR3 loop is CASSQGGGSHYEQYF. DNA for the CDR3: TGTGCCAGCAGCCAAGGGGGGGGGTCCCACTACGAGCAGTACTTC.

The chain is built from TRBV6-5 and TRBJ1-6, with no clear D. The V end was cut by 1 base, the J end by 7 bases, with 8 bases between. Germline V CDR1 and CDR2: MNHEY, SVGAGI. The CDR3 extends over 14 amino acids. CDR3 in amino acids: CASSYWAVNSPLHF. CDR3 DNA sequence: TGTGCCAGCAGTTACTGGGCCGTCAATTCACCCCTCCACTTT.

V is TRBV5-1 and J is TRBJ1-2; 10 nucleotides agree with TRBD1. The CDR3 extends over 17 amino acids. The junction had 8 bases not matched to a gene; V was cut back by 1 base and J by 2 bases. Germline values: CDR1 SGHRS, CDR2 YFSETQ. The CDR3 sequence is CASSLSGTGASNYGYTF. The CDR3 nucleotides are TGCGCCAGCAGCTTGAGTGGGACAGGGGCCTCCAACTATGGCTACACCTTC.

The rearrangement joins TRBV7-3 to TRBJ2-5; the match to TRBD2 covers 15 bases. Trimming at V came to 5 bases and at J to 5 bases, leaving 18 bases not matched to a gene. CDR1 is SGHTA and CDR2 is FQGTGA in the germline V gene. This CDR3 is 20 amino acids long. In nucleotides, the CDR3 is TGTGCCAGCAGCGCTCACCCTAGGACTAGCGGGGGGGTTCCACGTGAGACCCAGTACTTC. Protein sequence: CASSAHPRTSGGVPRETQYF.

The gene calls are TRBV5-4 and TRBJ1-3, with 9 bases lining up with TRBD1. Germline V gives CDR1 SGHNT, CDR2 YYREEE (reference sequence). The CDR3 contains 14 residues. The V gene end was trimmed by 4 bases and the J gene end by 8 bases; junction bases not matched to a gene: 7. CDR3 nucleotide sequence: TGTGCCAGCAGCACCCGGACAGGGGACGACACCATATATTTT. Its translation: CASSTRTGDDTIYF.

CDR3 amino acids: CSARTAYEQYF. The CDR3 nucleotides are TGCAGTGCTAGGACTGCCTACGAGCAGTACTTC. The V gene is TRBV20-1, the J gene TRBJ2-7; D is undetermined. Deletions cut 3 bases from V and 2 bases from J, with 5 bases between. The CDR3 is 11 residues long. CDR1 is DFQATT and CDR2 is SNEGSKA in the germline V gene (reference sequence).